The T cell receptor beta chain under discussion was sequenced for a study of control samples from healthy donors and cancer patients. Between the trimmed V and J ends, which lost 7 bases and 3 bases, there was a span of 27 bases. Germline lookup yields CDR1 MDHEN and CDR2 SYDVKM. The CDR3 has 18 residues. Assay: immunoSEQ multiplex PCR; the TCRdb copy retains only in-frame clones and omits some. The sample carries about 55,000 clones, 95% to 97% recorded once. Source material: blood. The clonotype originates from a woman aged 25 to 39 in good health. The chain joins TRBV28 to TRBJ2-5, with a tentative D call TRBD2 (7 bases). CDR3 sequence: CASTAGGHHIFAEETQYF. In nucleotides, the CDR3 is TGTGCCAGCACAGCCGGGGGGCATCACATATTCGCGGAAGAGACCCAGTACTTC.